These 7 T cell receptor beta chains share one sample of origin, sequenced in a study of blood T cell repertoires in COVID-19. Data came from immunoSEQ multiplex PCR; TCRdb stores just in-frame clones and leaves some out. Of over 150,000 clones in the sample, 87% were seen once. Source material: peripheral blood. The origin of the receptors is a woman aged 70 to 79 with COVID-19, enrolled during active disease.

The rearrangement joins TRBV4-1 to TRBJ2-3, with TRBD1 matching over 8 bases. CDR1 MGHRA and CDR2 YSYEKL come from the germline V gene. With V trimmed by 4 bases and J by 4 bases, 4 bases remained unmatched. The CDR3 loop spans 14 amino acids. DNA of the CDR3: TGCGCCAGCAGCCGCGGACAGGGCCCAGATACGCAGTATTTT. Translating it yields CASSRGQGPDTQYF.

This clone turned up a few times. The chain carries TRBV7-9 and TRBJ1-3; D is unclear. The CDR3 contains 14 residues. Germline V lookup: CDR1 SEHNR, CDR2 FQNEAQ (reference sequence). V lost 6 bases and J lost 0, with 9 bases in between. The CDR3 spells CASRYGYSGNTIYF. CDR3 nucleotides: TGTGCCAGCAGATACGGGTACTCTGGAAACACCATATATTTT.

This chain links TRBV5-6 with TRBJ1-2, with D perhaps TRBD1 (5 bases). Trimming left V 2 bases short and J 4 bases short, with 15 bases between. The CDR3 contains 15 residues. Per the germline V gene, CDR1 is SGHDT and CDR2 is YYEEEE. The CDR3 is CASSFFPGEGYGYTF. CDR3 bases: TGTGCCAGCAGCTTCTTCCCGGGGGAAGGCTATGGCTACACCTTC.

This chain joins TRBV4-3 and TRBJ2-7; D might be TRBD1 (7 bases). Germline-derived CDR1 and CDR2 are LGHNA and YSLEER. Trimming removed 4 bases from V and 1 base from J, with 14 bases in between. The CDR3 is made up of 15 amino acids. The CDR3: CASSRGTEGSYEQYF. The CDR3 nucleotides read TGCGCCAGCAGCCGCGGGACAGAGGGTTCCTACGAGCAGTACTTC.

This chain uses TRBV7-2 with TRBJ2-1; TRBD2 matches at 11 bases. This CDR3 comprises 16 residues. J gave up 3 bases and V 5 bases, and 6 bases lay outside the gene matches. CDR1 is SGHTA, CDR2 FQGNSA, per germline. The CDR3 protein is CASSKLLAGGYNEQFF. DNA for the CDR3: TGTGCCAGCAGCAAACTTCTAGCGGGAGGCTACAATGAGCAGTTCTTC.

The CDR3 loop is CASSMTGIYEQFF. CDR3 bases: TGTGCCAGTAGTATGACCGGGATTTATGAGCAGTTCTTC. The chain uses TRBV19 and TRBJ2-1, with D perhaps matching TRBD2 (5 bases). Deletions cut 3 bases from V and 8 bases from J, with 11 bases between. CDR1 is LNHDA, CDR2 SQIVND, per germline (reference sequence). This CDR3 is 13 amino acids long.

This clone was seen once. The chain employs TRBV11-1 and TRBJ2-5; D possibly corresponds to TRBD2 (6 bases). CDR1 and CDR2 from the germline V gene are SGHAT and FQDESV (reference sequence). CDR3 length equals 16 residues. Trimming removed 5 bases from V and 0 bases from J, with 16 bases in between. CDR3 DNA: TGTGCCAGCAGCGCAGGGACTTCACCGCACCAAGAGACCCAGTACTTC. Translated: CASSAGTSPHQETQYF. Filled out from reference TRBV11-1 and TRBJ2-5, the complete variable domain reads EAEVAQSPRYKITEKSQAVAFWCDPISGHATLYWYRQILGQGPELLVQFQDESVVDDSQLPKDRFSAERLKGVDSTLKIQPAELGDSAMYLCASSAGTSPHQETQYFGPGTRLLVL.